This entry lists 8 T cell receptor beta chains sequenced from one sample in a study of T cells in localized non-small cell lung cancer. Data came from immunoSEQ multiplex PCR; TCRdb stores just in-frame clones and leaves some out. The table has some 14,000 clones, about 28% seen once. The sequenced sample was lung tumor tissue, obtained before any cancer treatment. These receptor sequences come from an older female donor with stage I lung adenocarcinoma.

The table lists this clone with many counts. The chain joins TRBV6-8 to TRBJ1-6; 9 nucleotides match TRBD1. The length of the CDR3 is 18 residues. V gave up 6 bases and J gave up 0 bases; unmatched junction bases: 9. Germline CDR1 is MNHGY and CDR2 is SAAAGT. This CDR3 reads CASRRIVGQGSYNSPLHF. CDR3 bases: TGTGCCAGCAGGAGGATTGTGGGACAGGGCTCCTATAATTCACCCCTCCACTTT.

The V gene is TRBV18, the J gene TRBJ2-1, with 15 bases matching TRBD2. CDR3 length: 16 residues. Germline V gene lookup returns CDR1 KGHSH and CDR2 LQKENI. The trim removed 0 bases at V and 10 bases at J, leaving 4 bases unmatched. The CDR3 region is CASSPPGLAGGGEQFF. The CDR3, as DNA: TGTGCCAGCTCACCACCCGGACTAGCGGGAGGGGGGGAGCAGTTCTTC.

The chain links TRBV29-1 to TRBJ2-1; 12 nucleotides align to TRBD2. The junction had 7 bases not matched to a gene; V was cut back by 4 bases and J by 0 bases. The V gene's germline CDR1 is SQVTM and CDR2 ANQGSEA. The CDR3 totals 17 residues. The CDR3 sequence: CSVGGLAGGSSYNEQFF. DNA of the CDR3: TGCAGCGTTGGGGGGCTAGCGGGAGGGAGCTCCTACAATGAGCAGTTCTTC.

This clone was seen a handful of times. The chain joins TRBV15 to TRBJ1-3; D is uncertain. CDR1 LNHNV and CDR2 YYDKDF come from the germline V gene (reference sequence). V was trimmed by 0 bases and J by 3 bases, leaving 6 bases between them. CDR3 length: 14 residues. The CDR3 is CATSRDRYGNTIYF. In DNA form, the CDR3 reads TGTGCCACCAGCAGAGATCGGTATGGAAACACCATATATTTT.

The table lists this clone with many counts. CDR3 protein: CASSSGGLRRGMGYTF. CDR3 DNA sequence: TGTGCCAGCAGCTCGGGAGGTTTGAGGAGGGGGATGGGCTACACCTTC. This chain connects TRBV11-3 to TRBJ1-2; maybe TRBD1 (6 bases). Per germline, CDR1 SGHNT and CDR2 YENEEA. The CDR3 runs to 16 residues. V lost 4 bases to trimming and J lost 8 bases, with 23 bases between them. The full variable domain, its missing parts supplied by reference TRBV11-3 and TRBJ1-2, is EAGVVQSPRYKIIEKKQPVAFWCNPISGHNTLYWYLQNLGQGPELLIRYENEEAVDDSQLPKDRFSAERLKGVDSTLKIQPAELGDSAVYLCASSSGGLRRGMGYTFGSGTRLTVV.

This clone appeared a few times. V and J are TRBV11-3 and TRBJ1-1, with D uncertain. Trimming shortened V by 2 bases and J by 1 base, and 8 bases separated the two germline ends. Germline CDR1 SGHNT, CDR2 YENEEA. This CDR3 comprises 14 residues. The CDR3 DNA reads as TGTGCCAGCAGCTTACATCGAGGGAACACTGAAGCTTTCTTT. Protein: CASSLHRGNTEAFF.

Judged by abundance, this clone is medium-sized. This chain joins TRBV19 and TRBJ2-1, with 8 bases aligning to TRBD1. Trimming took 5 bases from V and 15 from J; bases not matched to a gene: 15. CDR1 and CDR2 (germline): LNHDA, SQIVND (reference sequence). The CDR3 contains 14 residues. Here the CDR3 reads CASSPQGARGHSFF. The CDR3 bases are TGTGCCAGTAGTCCTCAGGGGGCTCGCGGTCATTCGTTCTTC.

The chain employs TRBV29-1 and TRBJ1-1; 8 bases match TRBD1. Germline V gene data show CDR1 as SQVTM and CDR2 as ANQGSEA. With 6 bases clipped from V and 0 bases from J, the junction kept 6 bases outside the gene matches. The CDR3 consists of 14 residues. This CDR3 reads CSVDRGLMNTEAFF. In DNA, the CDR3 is TGCAGCGTCGACAGGGGTTTGATGAACACTGAAGCTTTCTTT.